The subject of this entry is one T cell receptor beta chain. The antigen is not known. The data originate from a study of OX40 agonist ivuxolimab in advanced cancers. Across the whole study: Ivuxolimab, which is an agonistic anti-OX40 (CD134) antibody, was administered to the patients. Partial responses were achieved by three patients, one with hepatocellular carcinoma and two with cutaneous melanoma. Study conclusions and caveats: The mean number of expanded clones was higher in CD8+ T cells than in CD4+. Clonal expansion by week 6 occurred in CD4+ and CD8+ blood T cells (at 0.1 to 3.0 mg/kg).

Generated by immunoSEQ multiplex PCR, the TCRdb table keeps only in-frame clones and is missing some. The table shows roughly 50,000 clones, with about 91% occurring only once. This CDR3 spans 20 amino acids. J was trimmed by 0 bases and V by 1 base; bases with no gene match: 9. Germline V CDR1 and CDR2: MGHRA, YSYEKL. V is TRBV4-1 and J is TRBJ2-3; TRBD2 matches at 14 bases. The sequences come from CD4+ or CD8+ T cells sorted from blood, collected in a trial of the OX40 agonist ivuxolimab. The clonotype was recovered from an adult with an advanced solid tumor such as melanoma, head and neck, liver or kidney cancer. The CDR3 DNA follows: TGCGCCAGCAGCCAAGGGGCGGGACTAGCGGGAGCTCTCAGCACAGATACGCAGTATTTT. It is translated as CASSQGAGLAGALSTDTQYF.